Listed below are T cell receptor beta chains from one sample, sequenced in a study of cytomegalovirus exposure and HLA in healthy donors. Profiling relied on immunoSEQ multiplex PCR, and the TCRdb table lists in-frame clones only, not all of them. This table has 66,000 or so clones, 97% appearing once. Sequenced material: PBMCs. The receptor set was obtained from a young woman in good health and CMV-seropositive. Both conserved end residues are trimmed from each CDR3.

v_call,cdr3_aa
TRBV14,ASSRWTSVLTDTQY
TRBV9,ASSPGGAGGNQPQH
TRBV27,ASSTTTSPLH
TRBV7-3,ASSRAGGSGDTQY
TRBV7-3,ASSDAGLADYEQY
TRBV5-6,ASPFQQGSKNIQY
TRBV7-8,ASSSKWTGRNTEAF
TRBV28,ASRDTGNSYEQY
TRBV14,ASNTGQGDYEQY
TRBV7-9,ASSAGDSGANVLT
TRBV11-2,ASSLSADTQY
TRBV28,ASSLLAGPYEQY
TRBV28,ASSPPGRLAGVIEQY
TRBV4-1,ASSQGQASAADTQY
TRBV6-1,ASSEVGGNYGYT
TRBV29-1,SHRGGNTEAF
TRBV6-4,ASSLSGSKGDTQY
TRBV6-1,ASTHENYGYT
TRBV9,ASSPSPTGGTAF
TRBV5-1,ASSRQTWGQETQY
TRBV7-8,ASSLEGLAGVDRETGELF
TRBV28,ASSFGTSLSGEQF
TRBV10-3,AISEMWQGGNTGELF
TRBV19,ASSIGERGNTEAF
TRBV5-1,ASRRTSTDTQY
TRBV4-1,ASSQPSGRAGIAYNEQF
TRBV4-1,ASSQGAGGAGNQPQH
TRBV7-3,ASSFYTTSTDTQY
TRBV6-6,ASSYLGTGGQPQH
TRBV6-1,ASRGKTSGSNEQF
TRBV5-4,ASSLVRLPELYNEQF
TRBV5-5,ASSLVGQGRNQPQH
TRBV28,ASSLGGVETYEQY
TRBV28,ASSLTVSGNTIY
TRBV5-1,ASSLAGVQYNEQF
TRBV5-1,ASSPRGSSYEQY
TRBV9,ASSVVSGELF
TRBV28,ASSQPPVHEQY
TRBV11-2,ASSLDPEGRYEQY
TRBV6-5,ASSETVTNEKLF
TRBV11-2,ASSLDRGRDWVNEQF
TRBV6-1,ASSRLDRASYEQY
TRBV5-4,ASSSRGQYGYT
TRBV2,ASSSTSGRLGANVLT
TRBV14,ASSQGTPTGGEQF
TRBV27,ASAVEGGPNYGYT
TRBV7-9,ASSSLRYEQY
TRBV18,ASSPGLMGTNEKLF
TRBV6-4,ASSEGSLAADTGELF